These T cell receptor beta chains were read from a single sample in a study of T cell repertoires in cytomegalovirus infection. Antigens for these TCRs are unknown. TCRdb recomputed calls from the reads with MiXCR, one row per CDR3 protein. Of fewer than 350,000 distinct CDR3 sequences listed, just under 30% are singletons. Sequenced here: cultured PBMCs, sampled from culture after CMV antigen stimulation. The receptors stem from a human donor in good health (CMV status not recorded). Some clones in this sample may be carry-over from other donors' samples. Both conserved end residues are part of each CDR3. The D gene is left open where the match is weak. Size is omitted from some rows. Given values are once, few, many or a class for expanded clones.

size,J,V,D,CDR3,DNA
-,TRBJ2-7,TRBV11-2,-,CASSPGQPFSYEQYF,TGTGCCAGCAGCCCCGGACAACCATTCTCCTACGAGCAGTACTTC
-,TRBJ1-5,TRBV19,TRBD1,CASSTTDRGGQPQHF,TGTGCCAGTAGTACCACGGACAGGGGGGGTCAGCCCCAGCATTTT
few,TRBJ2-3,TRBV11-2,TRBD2,CASIPMGLAGFGTDTQYF,TGTGCCAGCATCCCGATGGGGCTAGCGGGATTCGGGACAGATACGCAGTATTTT
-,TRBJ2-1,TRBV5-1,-,CASTLGSASEQFF,TGCGCCAGCACCCTTGGGTCAGCGTCCGAGCAGTTCTTC
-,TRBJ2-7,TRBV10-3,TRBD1,CAISGRTGKAYEQYF,TGTGCCATCAGTGGCCGGACAGGGAAGGCCTACGAGCAGTACTTC
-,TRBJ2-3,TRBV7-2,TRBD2,CASSPLSGSTDTQYF,TGTGCCAGCAGCCCCCTCAGCGGGAGTACAGATACGCAGTATTTT
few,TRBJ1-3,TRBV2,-,CASSADSFLSGNTIYF,TGTGCCAGCAGCGCCGACAGTTTCCTCTCTGGAAACACCATATATTTT
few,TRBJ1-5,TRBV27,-,CASSPLGSQPQHF,TGTGCCAGCAGCCCCCTGGGGTCTCAGCCCCAGCATTTT
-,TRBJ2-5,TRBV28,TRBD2,CASSVPGREGRETQYF,TGTGCCAGCAGCGTTCCAGGGCGGGAGGGCCGTGAGACCCAGTACTTC
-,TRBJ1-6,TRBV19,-,CASSMEGSSYNSPLHF,TGTGCCAGTAGTATGGAGGGGTCCTCCTATAATTCACCCCTCCACTTT
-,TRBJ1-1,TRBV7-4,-,CASFPGRTEAFF,TGTGCCAGCTTTCCAGGTCGGACTGAAGCTTTCTTT
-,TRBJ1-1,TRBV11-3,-,CATTGLEAFF,TGTGCCACCACGGGACTTGAAGCTTTCTTT
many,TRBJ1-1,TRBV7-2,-,CAGKRGSTNTEAFF,TGTGCCGGGAAGAGGGGGTCGACGAACACTGAAGCTTTCTTT
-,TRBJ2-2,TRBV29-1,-,CSVNGGATTGELFF,TGCAGCGTCAACGGGGGCGCAACGACCGGGGAGCTGTTTTTT
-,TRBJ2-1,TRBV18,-,CASSLLGDNEQFF,TGTGCCAGCTCACTCCTGGGGGACAATGAGCAGTTCTTC